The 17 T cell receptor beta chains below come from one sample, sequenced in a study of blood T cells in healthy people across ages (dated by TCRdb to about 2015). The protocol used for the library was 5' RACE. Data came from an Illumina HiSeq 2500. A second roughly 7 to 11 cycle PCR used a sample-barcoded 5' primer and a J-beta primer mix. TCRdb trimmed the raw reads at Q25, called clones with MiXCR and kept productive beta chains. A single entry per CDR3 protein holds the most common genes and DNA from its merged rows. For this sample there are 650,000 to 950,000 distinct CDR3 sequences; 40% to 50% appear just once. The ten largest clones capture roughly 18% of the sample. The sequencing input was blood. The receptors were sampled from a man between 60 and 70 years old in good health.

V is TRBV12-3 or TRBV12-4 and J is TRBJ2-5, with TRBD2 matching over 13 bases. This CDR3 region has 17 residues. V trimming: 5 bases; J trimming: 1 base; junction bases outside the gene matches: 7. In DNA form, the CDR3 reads TGTGCCAGCAGTCTAGGGACTAGCGGGGTATCCCAAGAGACCCAGTACTTC. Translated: CASSLGTSGVSQETQYF.

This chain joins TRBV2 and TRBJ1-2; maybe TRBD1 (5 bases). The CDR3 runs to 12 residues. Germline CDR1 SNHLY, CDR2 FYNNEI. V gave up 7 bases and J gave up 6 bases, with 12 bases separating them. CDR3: CASKGEMDGYTF. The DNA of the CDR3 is TGTGCCAGCAAAGGGGAAATGGATGGCTACACCTTC.

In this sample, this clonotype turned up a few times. In DNA, the CDR3 is TGCAGTGCTCCCACCACAGATACGCAGTATTTT. Translation gives CSAPTTDTQYF. V and J are TRBV20-1 and TRBJ2-3; D gene uncertain. Germline CDR1 reads DFQATT; CDR2 reads SNEGSKA (reference sequence). Deletions cut 5 bases from V and 2 bases from J, with 5 bases between. This CDR3 is 11 amino acids long.

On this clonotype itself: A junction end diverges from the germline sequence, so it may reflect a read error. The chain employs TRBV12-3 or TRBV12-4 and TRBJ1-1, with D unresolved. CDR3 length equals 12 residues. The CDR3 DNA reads TGTGCCAGCAGCCCGCGGAACACTGAACCTTTCTTT. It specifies CASSPRNTEPFF.

As DNA, the CDR3 is TGTGCCAGCAGCTCCAATCCGGGACAGGGATCCTACGGGCAGTACTTC. It is translated as CASSSNPGQGSYGQYF. The chain links TRBV7-9 to TRBJ2-4, with 9 bases identical to TRBD1. CDR3 length: 16 residues. Germline V CDR1 and CDR2: SEHNR, FQNEAQ (reference sequence). J gave up 13 bases and V 4 bases, and 17 bases lay outside the gene matches.

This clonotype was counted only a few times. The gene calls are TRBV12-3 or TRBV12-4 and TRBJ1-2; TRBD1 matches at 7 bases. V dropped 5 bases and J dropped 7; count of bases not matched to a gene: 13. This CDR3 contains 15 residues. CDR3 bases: TGTGCCAGCAGTCCACACAGGGGAGGTGTCATTGGCTACACCTTC. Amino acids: CASSPHRGGVIGYTF.

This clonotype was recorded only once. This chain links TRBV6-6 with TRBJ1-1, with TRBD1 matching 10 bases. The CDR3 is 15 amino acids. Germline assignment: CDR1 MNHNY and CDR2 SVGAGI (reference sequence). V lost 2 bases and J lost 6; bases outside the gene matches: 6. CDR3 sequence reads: CASSYGDRGTSEAFF. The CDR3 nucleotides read TGTGCCAGCAGTTACGGGGACAGGGGAACCTCTGAAGCTTTCTTT.

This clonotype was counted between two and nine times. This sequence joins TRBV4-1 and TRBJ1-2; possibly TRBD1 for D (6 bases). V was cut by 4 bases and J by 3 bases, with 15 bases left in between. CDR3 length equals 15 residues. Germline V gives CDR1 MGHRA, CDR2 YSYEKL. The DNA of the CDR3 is TGCGCCAGCAGCCCTCAGCGACAGGTAGACTATGGCTACACCTTC. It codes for CASSPQRQVDYGYTF.

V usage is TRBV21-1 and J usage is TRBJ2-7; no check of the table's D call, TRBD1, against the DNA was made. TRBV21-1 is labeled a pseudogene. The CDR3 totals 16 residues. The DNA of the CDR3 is TGTGCCAGCAGCAAAGACCTCCGGCAGGGGATTTACGAGCAGTACTTC. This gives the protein CASSKDLRQGIYEQYF.

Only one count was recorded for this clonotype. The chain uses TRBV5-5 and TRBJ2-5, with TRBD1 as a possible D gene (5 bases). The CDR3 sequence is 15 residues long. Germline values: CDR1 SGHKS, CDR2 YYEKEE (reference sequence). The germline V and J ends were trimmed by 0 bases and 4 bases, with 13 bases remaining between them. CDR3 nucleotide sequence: TGTGCCAGCAGCTTGGCAGAATGGGGCGGAGAGACCCAGTACTTC. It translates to CASSLAEWGGETQYF.

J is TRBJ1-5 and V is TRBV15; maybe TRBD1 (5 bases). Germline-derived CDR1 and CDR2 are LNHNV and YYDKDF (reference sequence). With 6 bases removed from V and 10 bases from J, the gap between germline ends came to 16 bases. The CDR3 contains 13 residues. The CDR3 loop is CATRAGYERPQHF. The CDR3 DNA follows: TGTGCCACCAGGGCAGGGTACGAGCGTCCCCAGCATTTT.

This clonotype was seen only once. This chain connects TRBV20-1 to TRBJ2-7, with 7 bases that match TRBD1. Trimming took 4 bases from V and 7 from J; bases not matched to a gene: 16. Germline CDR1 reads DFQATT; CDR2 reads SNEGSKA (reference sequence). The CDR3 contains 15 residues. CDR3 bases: TGCAGTGCTACCGAGACAGGGCCTGATGGAGTGGAGCAGTACTTC. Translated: CSATETGPDGVEQYF.

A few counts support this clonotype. CDR3 amino acids: CASRGTGGPLVTDTQYF. DNA for the CDR3: TGTGCCAGCAGGGGGACAGGGGGCCCACTAGTCACAGATACGCAGTATTTT. The chain couples TRBV7-2 to TRBJ2-3, with 12 bases aligning to TRBD1. With V trimmed by 6 bases and J by 2 bases, 9 bases remained unmatched. This CDR3 comprises 17 residues. CDR1 SGHTA and CDR2 FQGNSA come from the germline V gene.

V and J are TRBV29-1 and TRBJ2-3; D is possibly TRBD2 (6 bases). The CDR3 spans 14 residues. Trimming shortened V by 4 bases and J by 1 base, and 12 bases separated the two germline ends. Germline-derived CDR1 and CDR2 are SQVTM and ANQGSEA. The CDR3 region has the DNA TGCAGCGTTGCCCTGACGGGGGGCACAGATACGCAGTATTTT. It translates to CSVALTGGTDTQYF.

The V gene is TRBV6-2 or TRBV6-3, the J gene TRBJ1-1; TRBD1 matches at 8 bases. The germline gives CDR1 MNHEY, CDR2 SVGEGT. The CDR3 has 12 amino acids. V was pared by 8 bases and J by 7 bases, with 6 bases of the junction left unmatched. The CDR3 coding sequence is TGTGCCAGCGCGCAGGGGGCGGGTGAAGCTTTCTTT. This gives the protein CASAQGAGEAFF.

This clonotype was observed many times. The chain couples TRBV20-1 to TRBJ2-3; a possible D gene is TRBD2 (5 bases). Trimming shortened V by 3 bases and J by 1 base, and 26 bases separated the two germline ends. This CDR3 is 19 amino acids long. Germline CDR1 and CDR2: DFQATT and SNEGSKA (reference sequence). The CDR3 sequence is CSASSRGWRTGLGTDTQYF. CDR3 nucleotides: TGCAGTGCTAGTAGCCGGGGATGGCGTACCGGCCTTGGCACAGATACGCAGTATTTT.

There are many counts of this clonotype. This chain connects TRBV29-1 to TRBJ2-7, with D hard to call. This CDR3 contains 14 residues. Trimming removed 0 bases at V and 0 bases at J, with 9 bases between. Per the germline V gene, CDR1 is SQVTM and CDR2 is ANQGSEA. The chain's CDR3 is CSVEDPTASYEQYF. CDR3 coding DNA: TGCAGCGTTGAAGATCCGACGGCCTCCTACGAGCAGTACTTC.